A single TCR beta chain is shown here with its context. Some clones are missing from TCRdb's copy, which holds only in-frame ones; the method was immunoSEQ multiplex PCR. The sample lists some 68,000 clones; roughly 83% were seen once. The source of the sample is a study of blood T cell repertoires in COVID-19. Across the whole study: T cells, B-cell-depleted T cells, or PBMCs provided the cDNA or gDNA that served as material.

The CDR3 is 15 residues long. V lost 3 bases, J lost 5 bases, and 13 bases lay in between. Germline V lookup: CDR1 MDHEN, CDR2 SYDVKM. Material: peripheral blood. The chain recombines TRBV28 with TRBJ2-2; D possibly corresponds to TRBD1 (7 bases). The source is a man between 65 and 85 years old with acute or convalescent COVID-19. Here the CDR3 DNA reads TGTGCCAGCAGTTTGGGCAGGGGGAGGACCGGGGAGCTGTTTTTT. This codes for CASSLGRGRTGELFF. Full variable domain (missing parts from reference TRBV28 and TRBJ2-2): DVKVTQSSRYLVKRTGEKVFLECVQDMDHENMFWYRQDPGLGLRLIYFSYDVKMKEKGDIPEGYSVSREKKERFSLILESASTNQTSMYLCASSLGRGRTGELFFGEGSRLTVL.